This TCR beta chain was sequenced in a study of identifying expanded T cells in peripheral blood. Trimming removed 3 bases at V and 10 bases at J, with 19 bases between. Germline V gene data show CDR1 as KGHSH and CDR2 as LQKENI. This CDR3 has 15 residues. The repertoire was sequenced with immunoSEQ multiplex PCR; TCRdb's copy has only in-frame clones and lacks some. In the table there are 50,000 to 60,000 clones, approximately 83% of which are singletons. Notes on the study in general: Clone count variance between roughly 2-week samples rose with total template count. Approximately 1.1 clones differed between technical replicates, versus approximately 17 and 20 over time.

Collection occurred without any documented infections or immune events in donors. The table lists this clone with a count of one. Its antigen remains unknown. This sequence originates from a person aged 18 to 75 in good health. This chain connects TRBV18 to TRBJ2-1; weak D call: TRBD1 (5 bases). The specimen was blood. This chain's CDR3 is CASSPPQDPRGEQFF. The CDR3 bases are TGTGCCAGCTCACCGCCACAGGACCCCAGAGGAGAGCAGTTCTTC.